This TCR beta chain was sequenced during a study of blood T cell repertoires in COVID-19 (dated by TCRdb to 2020 to 2021). As for the study more broadly: Samples from collaborators originated in the United States, Italy and Spain and spanned both the acute and convalescent phases of COVID-19. The prospective study material was composed of cDNA or gDNA derived from T cells, B-cell-depleted T cells, or PBMCs. Deeply sampled blood TCRbeta repertoires from subjects exposed to, actively infected with, or recovered from COVID-19 were included in the dataset. The repertoires were released in a freely available public database meant as a resource for research on the immune response to SARS-CoV-2. Samples were obtained from the ongoing ImmuneRACE study (first 160 participants) and from some 1,300 subjects provided by 6 global collaborators. The sample metadata nearly always contained a de-identified subject ID, COVID-19 status, age in years and sex. HLA class I and class II types, where available, came from metadata supplied by the sample provider rather than from assay-based typing.

The immunoSEQ Assay, a bias-controlled multiplex PCR, was used to amplify TCRbeta CDR3 regions from genomic DNA. The paper's data handling went like this. The number of nucleated cells in each sample was estimated from the amplification of reference gene primers within the assay. Sequence reads were collapsed and filtered to measure the absolute abundance of every unique TCRbeta CDR3 rearrangement. Productive Simpson clonality was computed per sample as the square root of Simpson's diversity index over productive rearrangements. Drawn from immuneACCESS, this table holds only the in-frame rearrangements with V and J called that TCRdb kept. Clones are partly lost; checked studies trace under half to an unresolved V gene and leave the rest unexplained. D and trimming were read from the DNA, whereas the V and J calls and clone size are those reported in that table. This sample is represented by about 130,000 clones; around 87% of them were singletons. The ten top clones hold about 3.6% of the sample.

Collaborating institutions collected whole blood in K2EDTA tubes following their own protocols. For TCRbeta analysis, collaborators shipped samples as frozen whole blood, isolated PBMCs, or DNA extracted from either of those sample types. The full study reports these points: Clinical and demographic metadata were provided uncurated, with the amount varying by source and participant.

This clone was observed a few times. It has no known antigen specificity. No base-level quality is on record; no much larger clone is a single base apart. Taken from cysteine to phenylalanine, the CDR3 has 12 residues. Of the read, only the CDR3 DNA is kept; its 36 bases are in frame from base 1. The V and J ends are trimmed by 2 bases and 7 bases, leaving 8 bases between them. CDR1 and CDR2 are drawn from the germline V gene: SGHTA, FQGNSA. This clonotype was obtained from a woman in her fifties or sixties with acute or convalescent COVID-19. The source material was peripheral blood. The rearranged chain carries TRBV7-2 and TRBJ1-1, with the D gene uncertain. In nucleotide form, the sequence is TGTGCCAGCAGCTTATCGAGGATTGAAGCTTTCTTT. Its product reads: CASSLSRIEAFF.